This TCR beta chain is drawn from a study of OX40 agonist ivuxolimab in advanced cancers. Overall study context: In this cohort, patients received ivuxolimab, an agonistic anti-OX40 (CD134) antibody.

Generated by immunoSEQ multiplex PCR, the TCRdb table keeps only in-frame clones and is missing some. The sample lists 66,000 or so clones, 80% to 85% occurring once. Trimming cost V 8 bases and J 2 bases, with 19 bases left between them. Germline V gene data show CDR1 as SNHLY and CDR2 as FYNNEI. The CDR3 sequence is 15 residues long. Autoimmune disease history or systemic immunosuppression barred patients. The V and J genes are TRBV2 and TRBJ2-7; TRBD1 is a possible D gene (6 bases). The specimen comprised CD4+ or CD8+ T cells sorted from blood, sampled in a trial of the OX40 agonist ivuxolimab. The TCR comes from an adult with an advanced solid tumor such as melanoma, head and neck, liver or kidney cancer. CDR3 in amino acids: CASRIPGQGPYEQYF. CDR3 DNA sequence: TGTGCCAGCCGAATACCGGGACAAGGGCCCTACGAGCAGTACTTC.